The clone carrying this T cell receptor (beta chain) was observed a few times. Its antigen is still unknown. The CDR3 length is 13 residues. The V end lost 5 bases, the J end lost 2 bases, and 12 bases lay between the germline ends. Per the germline V gene, CDR1 is DFQATT and CDR2 is SNEGSKA (reference sequence). The data are from a study of T-cell reconstitution after alpha-beta-depleted transplantation in children. Unique molecular identifiers were built into the TCRbeta library. TCRdb called the PCR reads again in MiXCR, with one record for every CDR3 protein. The data show 800,000 to 1,000,000 distinct CDR3 sequences, about 29% seen once. Study observations and caveats: Reportedly, only several hundred clones from non-depleted graft cells drove alpha-beta T-cell counts at about two months. Surviving recipient cells, namely T cells and thymic progenitors, were the source of high day-60 TCRbeta diversity in some patients. T-cell counts and diversity at one year following transplant were attributed mainly to newly produced T cells.

The sample here was PBMCs, mostly from graft donor cells, taken 360 days after TCRalphabeta/CD19-depleted stem cell transplant. The rearrangement links TRBV20-1 to TRBJ2-5, with D possibly called TRBD1 or TRBD2 (5 bases each). The TCR sequence derives from a boy younger than two who had a stem cell transplant for SCID, so the T cells may come from the graft donor. The CDR3 here is CSAHPWGQETQYF. The CDR3 DNA sequence: TGCAGTGCTCACCCCTGGGGGCAAGAGACCCAGTACTTC.